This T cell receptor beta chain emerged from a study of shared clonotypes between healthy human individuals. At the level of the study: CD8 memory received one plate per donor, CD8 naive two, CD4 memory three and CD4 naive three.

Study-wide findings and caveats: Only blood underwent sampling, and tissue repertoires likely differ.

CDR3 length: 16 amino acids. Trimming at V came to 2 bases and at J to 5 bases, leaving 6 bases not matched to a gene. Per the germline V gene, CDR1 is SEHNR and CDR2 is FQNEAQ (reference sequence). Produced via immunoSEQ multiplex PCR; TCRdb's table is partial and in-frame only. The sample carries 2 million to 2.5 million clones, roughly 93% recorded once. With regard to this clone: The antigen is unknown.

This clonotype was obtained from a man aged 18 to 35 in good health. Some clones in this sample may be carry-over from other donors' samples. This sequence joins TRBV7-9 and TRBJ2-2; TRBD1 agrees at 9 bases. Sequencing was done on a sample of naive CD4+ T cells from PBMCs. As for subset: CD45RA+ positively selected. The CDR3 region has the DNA TGTGCCAGCAGCTTAACACCGGGACAGGGAACCGGGGAGCTGTTTTTT. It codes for CASSLTPGQGTGELFF.